The T cell receptor (beta chain) under discussion was sequenced for a study of beta chain features in type 1 diabetes. Germline V gene data show CDR1 as ENHRY and CDR2 as SYGVKD. V gave up 7 bases and J gave up 4 bases, with 18 bases separating them. The CDR3 loop spans 15 amino acids. Sorting with CD45RO/CCR7/CD25/CD127/CD95/CD27 yielded naive, central memory, regulatory and stem-like memory CD4+ cells. Expressed TCRB transcripts were sequenced after all isolated RNA was converted to cDNA. Millions of reads, on average, came from each naive, central memory and regulatory T cell sample. Generated by immunoSEQ multiplex PCR, the TCRdb table keeps only in-frame clones and is missing some. This table holds 970,000 or so clones, roughly a sixth found once.

This sequence originates from a young woman in good health. V usage is TRBV10-3 and J usage is TRBJ2-3, with D unclear. Sample: naive CD4+ T cells from blood. The CDR3 DNA follows: TGTGCCATCAAATCCCGTGCAGACCTCCCAGATACGCAGTATTTT. Translation gives CAIKSRADLPDTQYF.